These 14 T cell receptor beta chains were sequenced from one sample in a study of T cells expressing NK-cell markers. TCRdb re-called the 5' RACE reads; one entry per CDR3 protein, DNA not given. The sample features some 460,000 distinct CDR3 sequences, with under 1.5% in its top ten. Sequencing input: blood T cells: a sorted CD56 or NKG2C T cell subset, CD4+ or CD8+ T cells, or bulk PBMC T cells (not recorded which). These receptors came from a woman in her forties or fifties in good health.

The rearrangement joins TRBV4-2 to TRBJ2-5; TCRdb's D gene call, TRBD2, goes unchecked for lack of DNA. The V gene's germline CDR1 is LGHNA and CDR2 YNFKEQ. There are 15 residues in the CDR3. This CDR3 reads CASSAAGGTAETQYF.

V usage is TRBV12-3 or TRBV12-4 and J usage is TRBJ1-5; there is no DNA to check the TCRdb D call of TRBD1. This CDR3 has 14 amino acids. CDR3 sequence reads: CASSLGADNQPQHF.

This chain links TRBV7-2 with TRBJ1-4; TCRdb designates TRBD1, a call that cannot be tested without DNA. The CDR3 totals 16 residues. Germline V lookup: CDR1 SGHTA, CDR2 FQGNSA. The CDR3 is CASSLEAGIGGEKLFF.

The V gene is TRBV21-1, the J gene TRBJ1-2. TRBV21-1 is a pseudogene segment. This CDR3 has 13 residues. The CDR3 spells CASSWVGGAGYTF.

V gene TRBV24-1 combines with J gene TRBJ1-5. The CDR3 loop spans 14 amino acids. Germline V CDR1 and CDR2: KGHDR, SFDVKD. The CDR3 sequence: CATSEPQGGKPQHF.

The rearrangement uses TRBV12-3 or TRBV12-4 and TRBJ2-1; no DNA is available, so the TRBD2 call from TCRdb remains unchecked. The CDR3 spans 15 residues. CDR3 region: CASSQTSGLINEQFF.

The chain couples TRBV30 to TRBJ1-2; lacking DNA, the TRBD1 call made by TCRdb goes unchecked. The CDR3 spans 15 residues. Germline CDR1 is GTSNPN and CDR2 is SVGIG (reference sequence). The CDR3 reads CAWNTQGGSYYGYTF. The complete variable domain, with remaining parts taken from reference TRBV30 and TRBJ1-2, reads SQTIHQWPATLVQPVGSPLSLECTVEGTSNPNLYWYRQAAGRGLQLLFYSVGIGQISSEVPQNLSASRPQDRQFILSSKKLLLSDSGFYLCAWNTQGGSYYGYTFGSGTRLTVV.

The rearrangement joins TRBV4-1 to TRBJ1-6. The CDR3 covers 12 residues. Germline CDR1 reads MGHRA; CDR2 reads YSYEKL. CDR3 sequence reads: CASSPQGIPLHF.

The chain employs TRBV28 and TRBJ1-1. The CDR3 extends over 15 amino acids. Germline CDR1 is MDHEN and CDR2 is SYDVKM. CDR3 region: CASSDTNSFSREAFF.

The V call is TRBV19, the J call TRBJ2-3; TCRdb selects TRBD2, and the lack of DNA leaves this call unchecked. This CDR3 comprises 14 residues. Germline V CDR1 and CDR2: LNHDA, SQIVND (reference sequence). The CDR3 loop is CASSISSGRDTQYF.

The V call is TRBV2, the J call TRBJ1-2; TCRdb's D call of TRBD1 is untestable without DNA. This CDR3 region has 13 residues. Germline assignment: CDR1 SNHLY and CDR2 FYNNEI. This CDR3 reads CAFRDGVNYGYTF.

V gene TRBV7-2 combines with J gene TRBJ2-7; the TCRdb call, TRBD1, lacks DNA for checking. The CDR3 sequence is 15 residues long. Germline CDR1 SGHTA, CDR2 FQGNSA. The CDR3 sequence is CASSLVQGQGYEQYF.

The CDR3 sequence is CASRFGGRVDNEQFF. The genes are TRBV2 and TRBJ2-1; TCRdb names TRBD2, which stays unverified in the absence of DNA. CDR3 length: 15 amino acids. Germline V gene sequence: CDR1 SNHLY, CDR2 FYNNEI.

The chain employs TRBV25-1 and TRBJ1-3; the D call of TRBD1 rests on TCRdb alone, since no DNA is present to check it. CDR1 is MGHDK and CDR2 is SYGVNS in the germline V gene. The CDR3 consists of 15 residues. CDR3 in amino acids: CASAKQGVSGNTIYF.